This entry describes one T cell receptor beta chain. Its cognate antigen is unknown. The source of the sample is a study of a mutant IDH1 vaccine in newly diagnosed glioma. Indicated time point: week 23, last vaccination. All doses held 300 ug of mutant IDH1 20-mer peptide, with topical imiquimod. Libraries were prepared by immunoSEQ multiplex PCR; TCRdb keeps only in-frame clonotypes and omits some of them. The repertoire holds under 85,000 clones, with more than 80% as singletons. There are 11 residues in the CDR3. Germline V lookup: CDR1 DFQATT, CDR2 SNEGSKA (reference sequence). The germline V and J ends were trimmed by 6 bases and 7 bases, with 11 bases remaining between them. Findings and caveats of the study: Pseudoprogression showed no apparent link to changes in top peripheral T cell clonotypes.

The chain employs TRBV20-1 and TRBJ2-3; D uncertain. The clonotype comes from a woman aged 45-60 years with glioma. The sample here was PBMCs, taken from a glioma patient whose treatment included an IDH1 peptide vaccine. The DNA of the CDR3 is TGCAGTGCCTTAGACGCTAATACGCAGTATTTT. Its protein product is CSALDANTQYF.